A selection of T cell receptor beta chains follows, all from one sample in a study of graft-versus-host responses after intestinal transplantation. TCRdb's table, derived via immunoSEQ multiplex PCR, lists solely in-frame clones and lacks some. The table has about 82,000 clones, 91% seen once. These TCRs' antigens remain unknown. This specimen was unstimulated CD4+ T cells sorted from spleen or lymph node cells, taken before transplant. All receptors come from a human donor who was the organ donor for an intestinal transplant. The conserved cysteine and the conserved F or W are not part of the CDR3 here. Each record gives: J gene, V gene, CDR3 protein.

>TRBJ2-5|TRBV9
ASSDRKGVETQY
>TRBJ2-1|TRBV2
ASSARVGTSGRNEQF
>TRBJ2-5|TRBV6-6
ASWRSSGGAVETQY
>TRBJ1-5|TRBV6-1
ASSHRGSNQPQH
>TRBJ1-2|TRBV4-2
ASSQDPGVTGVYGYT
>TRBJ1-2|TRBV21-1
ASSKNDRCSGYT
>TRBJ1-2|TRBV11-2
ASSLDRNYGYT
>TRBJ2-1|TRBV19
ASSMPGTGKGINEQF
>TRBJ2-5|TRBV15
ATSEDRVLVETQY
>TRBJ1-2|TRBV5-1
ASSPGQGGYGYT
>TRBJ2-1|TRBV7-2
ASSLAPSGDNEQF
>TRBJ1-2|TRBV21-1
ASSKRQNYGYT
>TRBJ2-3|TRBV30
AWSEGGVVSDTQY
>TRBJ2-7|TRBV5-1
ASSLNSYSYEQY
>TRBJ2-5|TRBV10-1
ASSGMSGGIAETQY
>TRBJ1-2|TRBV2
ASSDAEPNYGYT
>TRBJ1-4|TRBV11-3
ASSSGIATNEKLF
>TRBJ2-5|TRBV23-1
ASPSGQGAGWRGETQY
>TRBJ2-1|TRBV19
ASSMGLADIPAYNEQF
>TRBJ2-5|TRBV13
ASSFQLGVQETQY
>TRBJ1-3|TRBV5-8
ASSLSIGRVGNTIY
>TRBJ2-7|TRBV18
ASSPPTYEQY
>TRBJ1-2|TRBV11-3
ASSPCSKGAGYGYT
>TRBJ2-1|TRBV19
ASSRLAGDRNNEQF
>TRBJ2-3|TRBV7-9
ASSLLQGVADTQY
>TRBJ1-2|TRBV28
ASRQFADRTNYGYT
>TRBJ1-4|TRBV28
ASSVRTTGREKLF
>TRBJ1-4|TRBV7-9
ASSPLGGVNEKLF
>TRBJ2-7|TRBV28
ASRWTHSSYEQY
>TRBJ2-1|TRBV7-3
ASSLLPGASGTNNEQF
>TRBJ1-4|TRBV28
ASSETGWGEKLF
>TRBJ1-1|TRBV7-2
ASSPNRAEAF
>TRBJ2-7|TRBV25-1
ASSEPTGAPSYEQY
>TRBJ2-1|TRBV5-4
ARGRPGEQF
>TRBJ1-2|TRBV6-1
ASSPGTGNYGYT
>TRBJ2-3|TRBV5-1
ASSLPSGRTDTQY
>TRBJ2-3|TRBV10-3
AISWGLADPSTDTQY